Here is one T cell receptor beta chain with its context. The sample belongs to a study of blood T cell repertoires in COVID-19. The overall study: Sites across the United States, Italy and Spain contributed samples from acute and convalescent COVID-19. PBMCs, B-cell-depleted T cells, or T cells were the source of the cDNA or gDNA that made up the material.

Unmatched junction bases numbered 14, after V lost 3 bases and J lost 7 bases. The CDR3 contains 18 residues. CDR1 SGDLS and CDR2 YYNGEE come from the germline V gene. As originally analysed: Reference gene primer amplification gave estimated nucleated cell counts. Profiling relied on immunoSEQ multiplex PCR, and the TCRdb table lists in-frame clones only, not all of them. V, J and clone size are taken as reported in that table, and D and trimming were inferred from the DNA itself. The sample consists of fewer than 200,000 clones, around 84% of them appearing once. The chain has TRBV9 and TRBJ2-1; TRBD2 agrees at 12 bases. The sample consisted of peripheral blood. The receptor's source is a woman aged 45-65 years with COVID-19, enrolled during active disease. This CDR3 is CASSASSGGGKRTNEQFF. The CDR3 DNA sequence: TGTGCCAGCAGCGCCTCTAGCGGGGGGGGTAAAAGGACGAATGAGCAGTTCTTC.